The 9 T cell receptor beta chains below come from one sample, sequenced in a study of T cell clonotyping in hematopoietic cell transplantation. The method was immunoSEQ multiplex PCR; TCRdb's version includes in-frame clones alone and lacks a portion of them. The sample records about 9,200 clones, approximately 96% being singletons. Specimen: peripheral blood mononuclear cells, collected 100 days after allogeneic stem cell transplant. These receptors were collected from a male patient between 60 and 69 years old who had an allogeneic stem cell transplant from a related donor, so the T cells may come from the graft donor. Some clones in this sample may be carry-over from other donors' samples.

As DNA, the CDR3 is TGTGCCTGGAATCGGGATAGGGCGGACACTGAAGCTTTCTTT. It specifies CAWNRDRADTEAFF. V usage is TRBV30 and J usage is TRBJ1-1; D not certain. Germline loops: CDR1 GTSNPN, CDR2 SVGIG (reference sequence). The CDR3 covers 14 residues. The germline V and J ends were trimmed by 4 bases and 3 bases, with 15 bases remaining between them.

V usage is TRBV7-6 and J usage is TRBJ1-6; D unresolved. This CDR3 is built from 13 residues. Trimming removed 9 bases from V and 0 bases from J, with 6 bases in between. Germline values: CDR1 SGHVS, CDR2 FNYEAQ. Here the CDR3 DNA reads TGTGCCAGTCGGGGCTCCTATAATTCACCCCTCCACTTT. Amino acids: CASRGSYNSPLHF.

The chain employs TRBV7-7 and TRBJ2-5; 9 nucleotides agree with TRBD1. The CDR3 extends over 17 amino acids. CDR1 and CDR2 from the germline V gene are SSHAT and FNYEAQ (reference sequence). The junction had 7 bases not matched to a gene; V was cut back by 1 base and J by 1 base. Written as DNA, the CDR3 is TGTGCCAGCAGCTTAGGAGGACAGGGGATCCTCCAAGAGACCCAGTACTTC. Amino acid sequence: CASSLGGQGILQETQYF.

This clone appeared a single time. This chain links TRBV11-2 with TRBJ1-2; TRBD1 is a possible D gene (6 bases). Germline V gene lookup returns CDR1 SGHAT and CDR2 FQNNGV. Trimming shortened V by 5 bases and J by 2 bases, and 21 bases separated the two germline ends. The CDR3 runs to 17 residues. In DNA, the CDR3 is TGTGCCAGCAGCCTCCAGGTGGGGGGGGCTTGGAACTATGGCTACACCTTC. Translation gives CASSLQVGGAWNYGYTF.

This chain connects TRBV5-4 to TRBJ2-7; 7 nucleotides agree with TRBD2. The CDR3 sequence is 12 residues long. V shed 1 base, J shed 9 bases, and the junction held 4 bases outside the gene matches. The germline V gene encodes CDR1 SGHNT and CDR2 YYREEE (reference sequence). Here the CDR3 DNA reads TGTGCCAGCAGCTTGTGGAGGGAGGGGCAGTACTTC. It yields the protein CASSLWREGQYF.

This chain connects TRBV18 to TRBJ1-5; 7 nucleotides agree with TRBD1. CDR3 length equals 17 residues. Unmatched junction bases numbered 14, after V lost 6 bases and J lost 3 bases. Germline V lookup: CDR1 KGHSH, CDR2 LQKENI. CDR3 in DNA: TGTGCCAGCTCGCGAGCGACAGGGCCGGAGAACAATCAGCCCCAGCATTTT. It specifies CASSRATGPENNQPQHF. Full variable domain (missing parts from reference TRBV18 and TRBJ1-5): NAGVMQNPRHLVRRRGQEARLRCSPMKGHSHVYWYRQLPEEGLKFMVYLQKENIIDESGMPKERFSAEFPKEGPSILRIQQVVRGDSAAYFCASSRATGPENNQPQHFGDGTRLSIL.

The CDR3 loop is CASSLARTTQDTQYF. CDR3 DNA sequence: TGTGCCAGCAGCTTGGCCAGGACTACTCAGGATACGCAGTATTTT. The chain employs TRBV5-6 and TRBJ2-3; perhaps TRBD2 as D (6 bases). Trimming cost V 0 bases and J 6 bases, with 14 bases left between them. This CDR3 is 15 amino acids long. Germline V gene lookup returns CDR1 SGHDT and CDR2 YYEEEE.

The chain employs TRBV28 and TRBJ1-1; 7 nucleotides match TRBD1. Germline loops: CDR1 MDHEN, CDR2 SYDVKM. The V gene end was trimmed by 5 bases and the J gene end by 5 bases; junction bases not matched to a gene: 8. The CDR3 has 14 amino acids. The CDR3 reads CASSLRQGGTEAFF. In nucleotides, the CDR3 is TGTGCCAGCAGTCTCCGACAGGGAGGAACTGAAGCTTTCTTT.

The chain has TRBV5-1 and TRBJ2-3; a possible D gene is TRBD2 (6 bases). The length of the CDR3 is 14 residues. V was clipped by 4 bases and J by 2 bases, with 11 bases between them. Germline V gives CDR1 SGHRS, CDR2 YFSETQ. DNA of the CDR3: TGCGCCAGCAGCCCGGGGGACCCCACAGATACGCAGTATTTT. Residues: CASSPGDPTDTQYF.